What follows is one T cell receptor beta chain and its context. Antigen: not known. The data derive from a study of cytomegalovirus exposure and HLA in healthy donors. The length of the CDR3 is 15 residues. The ends lost 5 bases at V and 2 bases at J; junction bases unmatched: 4. Germline CDR1 MNHNS, CDR2 SASEGT. The study, taken as a whole, reports: The study carried out a later analysis of TCR beta sequences. It associated roughly 17,000 of them with specific HLA alleles at a false discovery rate of 0.05.

Primers for the PCR totalled 60 Vbeta and 13 Jbeta. Sequenced by immunoSEQ multiplex PCR; TCRdb stores in-frame clones only, minus some. Here the sample spans about 160,000 clones, over 60% being singletons. The sequencing input was PBMCs. The receptor comes from a woman in her 30s in good health and CMV-seronegative. The chain joins TRBV6-1 to TRBJ1-5; TRBD1 aligns across 9 bases. Written as DNA, the CDR3 is TGTGCCAGCAGTACGGACAGGGGAGGCAATCAGCCCCAGCATTTT. Protein product: CASSTDRGGNQPQHF.